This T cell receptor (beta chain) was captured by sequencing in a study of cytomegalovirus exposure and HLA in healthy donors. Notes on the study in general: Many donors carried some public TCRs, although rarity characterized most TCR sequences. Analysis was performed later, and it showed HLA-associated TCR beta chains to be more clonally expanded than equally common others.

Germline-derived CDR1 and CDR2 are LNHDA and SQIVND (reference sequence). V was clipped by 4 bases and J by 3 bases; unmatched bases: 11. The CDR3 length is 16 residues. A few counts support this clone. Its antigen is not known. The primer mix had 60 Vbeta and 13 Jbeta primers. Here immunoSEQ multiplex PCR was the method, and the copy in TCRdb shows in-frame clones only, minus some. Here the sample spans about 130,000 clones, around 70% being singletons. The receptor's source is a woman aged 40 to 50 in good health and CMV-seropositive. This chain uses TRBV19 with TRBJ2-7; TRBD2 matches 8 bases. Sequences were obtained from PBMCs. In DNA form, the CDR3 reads TGTGCCAGTAGTAGAAGCAGTAGCGGGATTAACTACGAGCAGTACTTC. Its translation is CASSRSSSGINYEQYF.